The 29 T cell receptor beta chains given below trace back to one sample, sequenced in a study of blood T cell repertoires in COVID-19. Profiling relied on immunoSEQ multiplex PCR, and the TCRdb table lists in-frame clones only, not all of them. The top ten hold under 2.5% of the sample, which has approximately 190,000 clones, about nine tenths seen once. Material: peripheral blood. The source is a man between 65 and 85 years old with active or convalescent COVID-19.

V and J are TRBV7-2 and TRBJ1-4; possibly TRBD1 for D (5 bases). Germline V lookup: CDR1 SGHTA, CDR2 FQGNSA. V dropped 5 bases and J dropped 5 bases, with 12 bases sitting between them. This CDR3 is built from 14 residues. CDR3 in amino acids: CASSPDSGNEKLFF. The CDR3, as DNA: TGTGCCAGCAGCCCAGACAGTGGAAATGAAAAACTGTTTTTT.

The chain employs TRBV7-2 and TRBJ1-5, with no clear D. Germline CDR1 is SGHTA and CDR2 is FQGNSA. V shed 2 bases and J shed 7 bases, with 12 bases lying between them. There are 14 residues in the CDR3. The CDR3 sequence: CASSLWAIGQPQHF. CDR3 DNA: TGTGCCAGCAGCTTATGGGCTATTGGGCAGCCCCAGCATTTT. The variable domain in full, completed from reference TRBV7-2 and TRBJ1-5, reads GAGVSQSPSNKVTEKGKDVELRCDPISGHTALYWYRQSLGQGLEFLIYFQGNSAPDKSGLPSDRFSAERTGGSVSTLTIQRTQQEDSAVYLCASSLWAIGQPQHFGDGTRLSIL.

This clone was seen just once. The chain joins TRBV15 to TRBJ2-1; TRBD1 might be the D (6 bases). The V and J ends lost 2 bases and 2 bases respectively, with 13 bases between them. The CDR3 covers 16 residues. Germline V gene data show CDR1 as LNHNV and CDR2 as YYDKDF (reference sequence). The CDR3 loop reads CATSRPGQRTYNEQFF. Written as DNA, the CDR3 is TGTGCCACCAGCAGACCCGGACAGAGGACCTACAATGAGCAGTTCTTC.

V is TRBV19 and J is TRBJ1-2; 8 positions match TRBD1. V dropped 7 bases and J dropped 4; count of bases not matched to a gene: 8. Germline CDR1 is LNHDA and CDR2 is SQIVND (reference sequence). The CDR3 covers 14 residues. Here the CDR3 reads CASTSTGAFYGYTF. The CDR3 nucleotides are TGTGCCAGTACCTCGACAGGGGCCTTCTATGGCTACACCTTC.

The chain is built from TRBV20-1 and TRBJ1-2, with D hard to call. Germline V lookup: CDR1 DFQATT, CDR2 SNEGSKA (reference sequence). The germline V and J ends were trimmed by 1 base and 6 bases, with 6 bases remaining between them. This CDR3 region has 11 residues. This chain's CDR3 is CSARAIDGYTF. DNA of the CDR3: TGCAGTGCTAGAGCGATAGATGGCTACACCTTC.

This clone has more than one count but fewer than ten. This same CDR3 is encoded by further DNA sequences in the sample. The chain uses TRBV7-2 and TRBJ2-3, with 11 bases identical to TRBD2. This CDR3 is 17 amino acids long. J was trimmed by 0 bases and V by 4 bases; bases with no gene match: 6. The V gene's germline CDR1 is SGHTA and CDR2 FQGNSA. CDR3 amino acids: CASSSRLAGPSTDTQYF. The CDR3 DNA follows: TGTGCCAGCAGCTCAAGACTAGCGGGACCAAGCACAGATACGCAGTATTTT.

The chain couples TRBV28 to TRBJ2-1; the match to TRBD1 covers 12 bases. CDR1 and CDR2 from the germline V gene are MDHEN and SYDVKM. The CDR3 is 20 residues long. The trim removed 5 bases at V and 1 base at J, leaving 15 bases unmatched. As DNA, the CDR3 is TGTGCCAGCAGTCCACTCTCCGGGACAGGGGGCGATCGATCCTACAATGAGCAGTTCTTC. This gives the protein CASSPLSGTGGDRSYNEQFF.

The CDR3 nucleotides read TGTGCCAGCAGTCCGGGATTGGGAGAGCAGTACTTC. It codes for CASSPGLGEQYF. The V and J genes are TRBV28 and TRBJ2-7; tentative D call: TRBD2 (5 bases). CDR1 is MDHEN and CDR2 is SYDVKM in the germline V gene. V dropped 5 bases and J dropped 7 bases, with 12 bases sitting between them. The length of the CDR3 is 12 residues.

In its sample, this clone was seen once. The chain couples TRBV28 to TRBJ1-2, with TRBD1 as a possible D gene (5 bases). V was trimmed by 11 bases and J by 1 base, leaving 11 bases between them. Germline values: CDR1 MDHEN, CDR2 SYDVKM. This CDR3 has 12 residues. CDR3 sequence reads: CALGADNYGYTF. DNA of the CDR3: TGTGCCTTAGGGGCGGATAACTATGGCTACACCTTC.

V and J are TRBV28 and TRBJ2-7, with D unclear. The CDR3 contains 15 residues. Trimming took off 3 bases at V and 0 bases at J, with 12 bases between the two ends. Germline assignment: CDR1 MDHEN and CDR2 SYDVKM. The CDR3 spells CASSFTVELSYEQYF. The CDR3 DNA is TGTGCCAGCAGTTTTACCGTTGAACTCTCCTACGAGCAGTACTTC.

The V call is TRBV7-2, the J call TRBJ1-6; D not resolved. The germline V gene encodes CDR1 SGHTA and CDR2 FQGNSA. The length of the CDR3 is 19 residues. V gave up 5 bases and J gave up 1 base, with 21 bases separating them. CDR3 protein: CASSLVAVLDWSYNSPLHF. The CDR3 DNA sequence: TGTGCCAGCAGCCTAGTCGCTGTCTTAGATTGGTCCTATAATTCACCCCTCCACTTT. Filled out from reference TRBV7-2 and TRBJ1-6, the complete variable domain reads GAGVSQSPSNKVTEKGKDVELRCDPISGHTALYWYRQSLGQGLEFLIYFQGNSAPDKSGLPSDRFSAERTGGSVSTLTIQRTQQEDSAVYLCASSLVAVLDWSYNSPLHFGNGTRLTVT.

With regard to this clone: The junction shows a germline mismatch at one end, possibly a read error. The V and J genes are TRBV7-2 and TRBJ2-7; maybe TRBD1 (5 bases). From germline, CDR1 is SGHTA and CDR2 FQGNSA. The CDR3 sequence is 14 residues long. CDR3 in DNA: TGTGCCAGCAGCCCTACAGTGGCAGGGCCTCTTTTAAAATTC. Protein product: CASSPTVAGPLLKF.

The chain couples TRBV28 to TRBJ1-3; the D is unclear. Germline CDR1 MDHEN, CDR2 SYDVKM. The CDR3 totals 13 residues. The germline V and J ends were trimmed by 7 bases and 0 bases, with 7 bases remaining between them. CDR3 DNA: TGTGCCAGCATACCCTACTCTGGAAACACCATATATTTT. It is translated as CASIPYSGNTIYF. Using reference TRBV28 and TRBJ1-3 for the parts outside the CDR3, the full variable domain is DVKVTQSSRYLVKRTGEKVFLECVQDMDHENMFWYRQDPGLGLRLIYFSYDVKMKEKGDIPEGYSVSREKKERFSLILESASTNQTSMYLCASIPYSGNTIYFGEGSWLTVV.

CDR3 nucleotides: TGTGCCAGTAGTGACAAGGGGACAGGATTACCCACTTTAGCCAAAAACATTCAGTACTTC. This sequence encodes CASSDKGTGLPTLAKNIQYF. The gene calls are TRBV19 and TRBJ2-4, with 8 bases identical to TRBD1. Germline V gene lookup returns CDR1 LNHDA and CDR2 SQIVND (reference sequence). Trimming took 5 bases from V and 0 from J; bases not matched to a gene: 18. This CDR3 comprises 20 residues.

V and J are TRBV11-3 and TRBJ2-7, with D possibly TRBD1 on 6 matching bases. The CDR3 has 14 amino acids. V was trimmed by 5 bases and J by 1 base, leaving 12 bases between them. Germline values: CDR1 SGHNT, CDR2 YENEEA. The CDR3: CASSPWTESYEQYF. The CDR3 bases are TGTGCCAGCAGCCCCTGGACAGAATCCTACGAGCAGTACTTC.

V and J are TRBV11-2 and TRBJ1-6; 7 nucleotides agree with TRBD1. J gave up 0 bases and V 5 bases, and 4 bases lay outside the gene matches. The germline gives CDR1 SGHAT, CDR2 FQNNGV. The CDR3 sequence is 16 residues long. The CDR3 is CASSNNRGSYNSPLHF. CDR3 sequence (DNA): TGTGCCAGCAGCAACAACAGGGGCTCCTATAATTCACCCCTCCACTTT.

The chain couples TRBV27 to TRBJ2-7; tentative D call: TRBD2 (5 bases). The CDR3 spans 16 residues. The germline gives CDR1 MNHEY, CDR2 SMNVEV (reference sequence). Trimming pared 6 bases from V and 1 base from J, leaving 19 bases between. The CDR3 reads CASRSLSLGASYEQYF. The CDR3 DNA reads as TGTGCCAGCAGGTCCTTAAGTTTGGGAGCGTCCTACGAGCAGTACTTC.

This chain connects TRBV10-3 to TRBJ2-7; TRBD2 might be the D (6 bases). Germline values: CDR1 ENHRY, CDR2 SYGVKD. V lost 6 bases and J 6 bases, leaving 12 bases between the germline ends. The CDR3 has 12 amino acids. In DNA form, the CDR3 reads TGTGCCATCAGAACGGAGGGGCGCGAGCAGTACTTC. Its protein is CAIRTEGREQYF.

The table lists this clone with a count of one. The chain links TRBV19 to TRBJ1-5; D unresolved. Germline V gene data show CDR1 as LNHDA and CDR2 as SQIVND (reference sequence). V was shortened by 3 bases and J by 7 bases, with 16 bases between the two germline ends. The CDR3 is 15 amino acids. The CDR3 loop reads CASSMSWASEQPQHF. CDR3 DNA: TGTGCCAGTAGTATGAGTTGGGCAAGTGAGCAGCCCCAGCATTTT. Based on the CDR3 plus reference TRBV19 and TRBJ1-5, the full variable domain is DGGITQSPKYLFRKEGQNVTLSCEQNLNHDAMYWYRQDPGQGLRLIYYSQIVNDFQKGDIAEGYSVSREKKESFPLTVTSAQKNPTAFYLCASSMSWASEQPQHFGDGTRLSIL.

The chain recombines TRBV7-2 with TRBJ1-5; D possibly corresponds to TRBD1 (6 bases). This CDR3 is 15 amino acids long. V was shortened by 3 bases and J by 2 bases, with 11 bases between the two germline ends. Germline V gene lookup returns CDR1 SGHTA and CDR2 FQGNSA. CDR3 DNA sequence: TGTGCCAGCAGCTTGGGTTGGACAGGCAATCAGCCCCAGCATTTT. Amino acids: CASSLGWTGNQPQHF.

This clone is a singleton in its sample. J is TRBJ2-2 and V is TRBV4-3; D is unresolved. V lost 4 bases and J lost 1, with 7 bases in between. The CDR3 spans 14 residues. Germline lookup yields CDR1 LGHNA and CDR2 YSLEER. The CDR3 bases are TGCGCCAGCAGCCTGGCAGAGAACACCGGGGAGCTGTTTTTT. It is translated as CASSLAENTGELFF.

V and J are TRBV15 and TRBJ2-5, with D possibly TRBD2 on 6 matching bases. V was trimmed by 0 bases and J by 4 bases, leaving 12 bases between them. The CDR3 contains 15 residues. CDR1 and CDR2 (germline): LNHNV, YYDKDF (reference sequence). The CDR3 nucleotides read TGTGCCACCAGCAGAGAAAAGCTAGCGCCAGAGACCCAGTACTTC. As protein: CATSREKLAPETQYF.

This chain links TRBV30 with TRBJ2-7; a possible D gene is TRBD1 (5 bases). Germline V lookup: CDR1 GTSNPN, CDR2 SVGIG (reference sequence). The CDR3 spans 13 residues. Trimming left V 3 bases short and J 6 bases short, with 15 bases between. The CDR3 spells CAWRIQGLPEQYF. The CDR3 bases are TGTGCCTGGAGGATTCAGGGCCTACCCGAGCAGTACTTC.

J is TRBJ1-1 and V is TRBV10-3, with a possible D match to TRBD1 (6 bases). The germline V gene encodes CDR1 ENHRY and CDR2 SYGVKD. The CDR3 covers 14 residues. The germline V and J ends were trimmed by 5 bases and 5 bases, with 15 bases remaining between them. CDR3 residues: CAISPRQDGTEAFF. CDR3 bases: TGTGCCATCAGTCCCCGACAGGATGGGACTGAAGCTTTCTTT.

V and J are TRBV5-4 and TRBJ1-1; perhaps TRBD1 as D (6 bases). Trimming took off 0 bases at V and 0 bases at J, with 9 bases between the two ends. Germline CDR1 reads SGHNT; CDR2 reads YYREEE (reference sequence). This CDR3 contains 15 residues. CDR3: CASSLATGVNTEAFF. For the CDR3, the DNA is TGTGCCAGCAGCTTGGCGACAGGAGTGAACACTGAAGCTTTCTTT.

The chain joins TRBV7-8 to TRBJ1-2, with TRBD1 matching over 9 bases. V dropped 2 bases and J dropped 4; count of bases not matched to a gene: 14. Germline CDR1 SGHVS, CDR2 FQNEAQ. The CDR3 covers 18 residues. In DNA, the CDR3 is TGTGCCAGCAGCTTAAAGAGTTCGAGACAGGGGGACCTCTATGGCTACACCTTC. This sequence encodes CASSLKSSRQGDLYGYTF.

This rearrangement joins TRBV28 to TRBJ2-3; 8 nucleotides line up with TRBD2. The CDR3 has 14 amino acids. J lost 0 bases, V lost 6 bases, and 2 bases had no gene match. The germline V gene encodes CDR1 MDHEN and CDR2 SYDVKM. The CDR3 loop reads CASSSGGSTDTQYF. The CDR3, as DNA: TGTGCCAGCAGCTCGGGGGGGAGCACAGATACGCAGTATTTT.

This rearrangement joins TRBV10-2 to TRBJ2-1, with 10 bases matching TRBD2. Germline assignment: CDR1 WSHSY and CDR2 SAAADI. This CDR3 comprises 21 residues. Germline trimming cut 0 bases from V and 5 bases from J; bases unmatched to any gene: 19. CDR3 protein: CASSESSPRESSGSLDNEQFF. For the CDR3, the DNA is TGCGCCAGCAGTGAGTCGAGCCCCCGGGAGTCTAGCGGGAGCTTGGACAATGAGCAGTTCTTC.

This chain links TRBV19 with TRBJ2-3; weak D call: TRBD1 (5 bases). This CDR3 region has 15 residues. Germline V gives CDR1 LNHDA, CDR2 SQIVND (reference sequence). V gave up 3 bases and J gave up 0 bases, with 10 bases separating them. CDR3 bases: TGTGCCAGTAGTATGGGGCCCATTAGCACAGATACGCAGTATTTT. Translating gives CASSMGPISTDTQYF. Full variable domain (remainder filled in from reference TRBV19 and TRBJ2-3): DGGITQSPKYLFRKEGQNVTLSCEQNLNHDAMYWYRQDPGQGLRLIYYSQIVNDFQKGDIAEGYSVSREKKESFPLTVTSAQKNPTAFYLCASSMGPISTDTQYFGPGTRLTVL.